Below are 8 T cell receptor beta chains sequenced from a single sample in a study of prognosis after radiotherapy for stage I lung cancer (dated by TCRdb to the early 2020s). The sequencer listed for this sample is Illumina HiSeq 3000. Two rounds of multiplex PCR were performed to amplify the TCR beta CDR3 region from genomic DNA. In the first PCR round, primers specific to each TRBV and TRBJ gene were used, and the primer sequences were filed in Chinese patent CN105087789A. TCRdb reran the public reads through fastp at Q25 and MiXCR, keeping productive beta chains. Here each entry gathers all rows of one CDR3 protein and keeps the most common genes and DNA. The sample records approximately 23,000 distinct CDR3 sequences, around 40% of which are singletons. The top ten constitute around 50% of the sample. The material was PBMCs, obtained before or after stereotactic body radiation therapy (not recorded which). These receptors originate from a donor of 50 years or more with non-small cell lung cancer.

The chain combines TRBV11-3 with TRBJ2-7; 8 bases are a match to TRBD2. This CDR3 comprises 15 residues. Germline lookup yields CDR1 SGHNT and CDR2 YENEEA. Trimming at V came to 5 bases and at J to 0 bases, leaving 6 bases not matched to a gene. CDR3 sequence (DNA): TGTGCCAGCAGCCCGTTAGCGGGACCCTCCTACGAGCAGTACTTC. This sequence encodes CASSPLAGPSYEQYF.

This clonotype was detected ten times or more. This chain links TRBV3-1 with TRBJ2-1; TRBD2 matches 7 bases. The CDR3 has 16 amino acids. The germline V gene has CDR1 LGHDT and CDR2 YNNKEL (reference sequence). Trimming took 4 bases from V and 0 from J; bases not matched to a gene: 6. The CDR3 region is CASSPPTSSSYNEQFF. The CDR3 region has the DNA TGTGCCAGCAGCCCGCCGACTAGCAGCTCCTACAATGAGCAGTTCTTC.

As to this clonotype: A far larger clone is one nucleotide away, so this likely arose from a read error. The chain carries TRBV6-2 or TRBV6-3 and TRBJ2-5; tentative D call: TRBD2 (6 bases). Judging by the DNA end, TRBJ2-1 fits better; the J call may be wrong. Germline V gene data show CDR1 as MNHEY and CDR2 as SVGEGT. The CDR3 runs 17 residues. The CDR3 sequence: CASSYGIRSGRGYEQFF. For the CDR3, the DNA is TGTGCCAGCAGTTACGGGATACGATCGGGGCGGGGATATGAGCAGTTCTTC.

The CDR3 reads CAAYRGGYNTEAFF. CDR3 nucleotide sequence: TGTGCCGCATACCGGGGGGGATATAACACTGAAGCTTTCTTT. The genes are TRBV30 and TRBJ1-1; a possible D gene is TRBD1 (5 bases). Per the germline V gene, CDR1 is GTSNPN and CDR2 is SVGIG (reference sequence). The CDR3 loop spans 14 amino acids. Deletions cut 8 bases from V and 2 bases from J, with 18 bases between. The whole variable domain, remainder taken from reference TRBV30 and TRBJ1-1, is SQTIHQWPATLVQPVGSPLSLECTVEGTSNPNLYWYRQAAGRGLQLLFYSVGIGQISSEVPQNLSASRPQDRQFILSSKKLLLSDSGFYLCAAYRGGYNTEAFFGQGTRLTVV.

This chain uses TRBV19 with TRBJ2-1; TRBD1 matches at 9 bases. The CDR3 loop spans 17 amino acids. The germline V gene has CDR1 LNHDA and CDR2 SQIVND (reference sequence). Trimming took 2 bases from V and 9 from J; bases not matched to a gene: 14. CDR3 in DNA: TGTGCCAGTAGTATACGCCCGGGGACAGGGTATTTGGGTGAGCAGTTCTTC. It translates to CASSIRPGTGYLGEQFF.

This chain joins TRBV2 and TRBJ2-7; TRBD2 aligns across 7 bases. The CDR3 length is 15 residues. Trimming took 7 bases from V and 4 from J; bases not matched to a gene: 13. Per germline, CDR1 SNHLY and CDR2 FYNNEI. The CDR3 region is CASKWKAGDLYEQYF. The CDR3 DNA sequence: TGTGCCAGCAAATGGAAGGCGGGGGATCTATACGAGCAGTACTTC.

Concerning this clonotype: A far larger clone lies a single base away; this is likely a read error. V gene TRBV2 combines with J gene TRBJ2-5; 9 nucleotides match TRBD2. The J call may be incorrect, as the DNA end agrees better with TRBJ2-1. This CDR3 has 19 amino acids. CDR1 is SNHLY and CDR2 is FYNNEI in the germline V gene. The CDR3 spells CASSAPHGAGGVRDNEQFF. DNA of the CDR3: TGTGCCAGCAGTGCCCCACACGGTGCGGGAGGGGTGAGGGACAATGAGCAGTTCTTC.

The chain has TRBV6-1 and TRBJ1-2; D ambiguous. Germline lookup yields CDR1 MNHNS and CDR2 SASEGT. The V gene lost 0 bases and the J gene lost 4 bases, with 6 bases spanning the gap. CDR3 length: 13 residues. The CDR3, as DNA: TGTGCCAGCAGTGAAGCGCTTCTCTATGGCTACACCTTC. Translating it yields CASSEALLYGYTF.